This T cell receptor (beta chain) was captured by sequencing in a study of T-cell reconstitution after alpha-beta-depleted transplantation in children. The authors prepared the TCRbeta library with unique molecular identifiers. TCRdb re-called the PCR reads with MiXCR, one entry per CDR3 protein. The sample includes just under 250,000 distinct CDR3 sequences, 20% to 30% of them seen just once. The CDR3 contains 17 residues. Trimming pared 0 bases from V and 0 bases from J, leaving 16 bases between. CDR1 SGHRS and CDR2 YFSETQ come from the germline V gene. A note on this clonotype: Antigen unknown.

Whole-study results and caveats: From surviving recipient T cells and thymic progenitors came the high day-60 TCRbeta diversity observed in some patients. T-cell numbers and diversity one year post-transplant derived largely from freshly generated T cells. About two months after transplant, alpha-beta T cells reportedly came from several hundred expanded graft clones.

The V gene is TRBV5-1, the J gene TRBJ2-7, with unresolved D. This TCR came from a girl aged 2 to 9 with Fanconi anemia, due to receive a stem cell transplant. This sample comprised PBMCs, obtained before TCRalphabeta/CD19-depleted stem cell transplant. The CDR3 reads CASSLEAVSWSSYEQYF. The CDR3 DNA follows: TGCGCCAGCAGCTTGGAGGCGGTCTCCTGGAGCTCCTACGAGCAGTACTTC.